Listed below are T cell receptor beta chains from one sample, sequenced in a study of shared clonotypes between healthy human individuals. Assay used: immunoSEQ multiplex PCR; TCRdb lists only in-frame clones, some missing. The profile shows some 2 million clones, 85% to 95% of them singletons. Sequenced material: naive CD8+ T cells sorted from blood. Receptors were obtained from a man aged 18 to 29 in good health. CDR3s include the opening cysteine and the closing phenylalanine or tryptophan. A D gene is named only where the DNA matches it firmly. Expanded clones are given a class, and other clones once, few, many or no size at all.

>TRBV11-2|TRBJ2-5|NA|TRBD1
CASSLSAGGRETQYF
TGTGCCAGCAGCTTATCCGCAGGGGGACGAGAGACCCAGTACTTC
>TRBV5-5|TRBJ1-1|NA|TRBD1
CASSLGWDRVTEAFF
TGTGCCAGCAGCTTGGGATGGGACAGGGTAACTGAAGCTTTCTTT
>TRBV11-2|TRBJ1-1|few|NA
CASMPVRNLNTEAFF
TGTGCCAGCATGCCTGTGAGAAACTTGAACACTGAAGCTTTCTTT
>TRBV2|TRBJ2-7|once|NA
CASVTTGGYEQYF
TGTGCCAGCGTCACGACAGGAGGCTACGAGCAGTACTTC
>TRBV6-1|TRBJ2-3|NA|TRBD2
CASSEWVSGRADTQYF
TGTGCCAGCAGTGAATGGGTTAGCGGGAGGGCAGATACGCAGTATTTT
>TRBV6-4|TRBJ2-5|NA|NA
CATHRRTVVDTQYF
TGTGCCACCCACCGAAGGACCGTTGTGGATACCCAGTACTTC
>TRBV9|TRBJ2-1|NA|NA
CASSVGSGSLDREQFF
TGTGCCAGCAGCGTAGGGTCCGGGAGCTTGGACCGCGAGCAGTTCTTC
>TRBV10-1|TRBJ2-1|NA|TRBD2
CASSGVAGGSYNEQFF
TGCGCCAGCAGTGGGGTAGCGGGGGGCTCCTACAATGAGCAGTTCTTC
>TRBV10-3|TRBJ1-5|NA|NA
CAISEYSVSNQPQHF
TGTGCCATCAGTGAGTATAGTGTGTCCAATCAGCCCCAGCATTTT
>TRBV2|TRBJ2-7|NA|TRBD1
CASSKTTGGRYEQYF
TGTGCCAGCAGTAAGACGACAGGGGGCCGGTACGAGCAGTACTTC
>TRBV27|TRBJ2-7|NA|TRBD2
CASSIAAGEVYEQYF
TGTGCCAGCAGTATAGCGGCGGGGGAGGTATACGAGCAGTACTTC
>TRBV6-4|TRBJ2-5|NA|NA
CASRMLRETQYF
TGTGCCAGCAGAATGCTCCGGGAGACCCAGTACTTC
>TRBV5-1|TRBJ2-7|NA|TRBD2
CASKSKRGSLYEQYF
TGCGCCAGCAAATCGAAGCGGGGGAGCCTTTACGAGCAGTACTTC
>TRBV13|TRBJ1-4|NA|NA
CASSLGRGSQGEKLFF
TGTGCCAGCAGCTTAGGCCGGGGCTCACAAGGGGAAAAACTGTTTTTT
>TRBV6-5|TRBJ2-7|NA|TRBD2
CASSYGEGLEQYF
TGTGCCAGCAGTTACGGGGAGGGTCTCGAGCAGTACTTC
>TRBV30|TRBJ2-6|NA|TRBD1
CAWSGTGAGANVLTF
TGTGCCTGGAGTGGTACAGGGGCTGGGGCCAACGTCCTGACTTTC
>TRBV2|TRBJ1-5|NA|NA
CASSDSRGGNQPQHF
TGTGCCAGCAGTGACTCCAGGGGTGGCAATCAGCCCCAGCATTTT
>TRBV5-1|TRBJ1-5|NA|TRBD1
CASSLRGQPNQPQHF
TGCGCCAGCAGCTTGCGGGGACAGCCAAATCAGCCCCAGCATTTT
>TRBV6-5|TRBJ1-2|NA|TRBD1
CASSGGQGNGYTF
TGTGCCAGCAGTGGTGGACAGGGGAATGGCTACACCTTC
>TRBV27|TRBJ2-3|NA|NA
CASSWDGPHGTQYF
TGTGCCAGCAGCTGGGACGGACCCCATGGTACGCAGTATTTT
>TRBV13|TRBJ2-2|NA|NA
CASSLSERLNTGELFF
TGTGCCAGCAGCTTAAGTGAGCGCCTGAACACCGGGGAGCTGTTTTTT
>TRBV7-8|TRBJ2-7|once|NA
CASSTLGPTYEQYF
TGTGCCAGCAGCACCCTTGGGCCGACCTACGAGCAGTACTTC
>TRBV25-1|TRBJ2-4|once|NA
CASTGRNAGRNIQYF
TGTGCCAGCACCGGACGAAACGCGGGGAGGAACATTCAGTACTTC
>TRBV27|TRBJ2-3|NA|NA
CASSFGPEDTQYF
TGTGCCAGCAGTTTCGGTCCCGAGGATACGCAGTATTTT
>TRBV27|TRBJ2-7|NA|NA
CASSLLSHLDEQYF
TGTGCCAGCAGTTTACTTAGTCACCTGGACGAGCAGTACTTC
>TRBV29-1|TRBJ2-7|NA|NA
CSVTGAGFSYEQYF
TGCAGCGTTACTGGGGCAGGGTTCTCCTACGAGCAGTACTTC
>TRBV4-1|TRBJ2-7|NA|NA
CASSPGQSIHEQYF
TGCGCCAGCAGCCCCGGACAGTCCATCCACGAGCAGTACTTC
>TRBV4-2|TRBJ2-3|NA|NA
CASSHPGGTDTQYF
TGTGCCAGCAGCCATCCCGGCGGCACAGATACGCAGTATTTT
>TRBV13|TRBJ2-3|NA|NA
CASSLGTGTWSSTDTQYF
TGTGCCAGCAGCTTAGGGACCGGGACGTGGAGCAGCACAGATACGCAGTATTTT
>TRBV6-6|TRBJ2-7|NA|NA
CASSYPSDGLTYEQYF
TGTGCCAGCAGTTACCCGTCGGACGGCCTTACCTACGAGCAGTACTTC
>TRBV13|TRBJ2-1|NA|NA
CASSHDYNEQFF
TGTGCCAGCAGCCACGACTACAATGAGCAGTTCTTC
>TRBV28|TRBJ2-7|NA|NA
CASKVDLLSYEQYF
TGTGCCAGCAAAGTCGACCTCCTCTCCTACGAGCAGTACTTC
>TRBV27|TRBJ1-6|NA|NA
CASLNYNSPLHF
TGTGCCAGCCTTAACTATAATTCACCCCTCCACTTT
>TRBV5-6|TRBJ1-3|NA|NA
CASSLSGIGNTIYF
TGTGCCAGCAGCTTGTCAGGCATCGGAAACACCATATATTTT
>TRBV15|TRBJ2-7|NA|TRBD2
CATSDDILAGGGYEQYF
TGTGCCACCAGCGACGATATCCTAGCGGGGGGAGGGTACGAGCAGTACTTC
>TRBV29-1|TRBJ2-3|once|NA
CSVLQVGDTQYF
TGCAGCGTTCTTCAAGTAGGAGATACGCAGTATTTT
>TRBV7-9|TRBJ2-7|NA|TRBD1
CASGPGQANEQYF
TGTGCCAGCGGCCCCGGACAGGCTAACGAGCAGTACTTC